Below are 9 T cell receptor beta chains sequenced from a single sample in a study of T-cell memory formation after mild COVID-19. TCRdb recomputed calls from the 5' RACE reads with MiXCR, one row per CDR3 protein. Here the sample spans hundreds of thousands of distinct CDR3 sequences, less than 25% being singletons. Sequencing was carried out using PBMCs or a T cell subset sorted from them (not recorded which). These receptor sequences come from an adult woman who had mild COVID-19 (a few samples of this study predate the infection). Cell type and time point are not known.

This chain links TRBV5-6 with TRBJ2-7; D is undetermined. V lost 1 base and J 2 bases, leaving 7 bases between the germline ends. This CDR3 spans 13 amino acids. The V gene's germline CDR1 is SGHDT and CDR2 YYEEEE. The chain's CDR3 is CASSLYGAYEQYF. The CDR3 DNA reads TGTGCCAGCAGCTTGTACGGTGCCTACGAGCAGTACTTC.

This chain joins TRBV18 and TRBJ1-4, with D unresolved. The CDR3 loop spans 14 amino acids. Trimming removed 3 bases from V and 0 bases from J, with 5 bases in between. Germline assignment: CDR1 KGHSH and CDR2 LQKENI. CDR3 in DNA: TGTGCCAGCTCACCCAGTGCAACTAATGAAAAACTGTTTTTT. Residues: CASSPSATNEKLFF.

The chain recombines TRBV5-1 with TRBJ2-7; 12 nucleotides match TRBD2. The CDR3 has 15 amino acids. Trimming took 0 bases from V and 4 from J; bases not matched to a gene: 2. The V gene's germline CDR1 is SGHRS and CDR2 YFSETQ. Here the CDR3 DNA reads TGCGCCAGCAGCTTGGGGACTAGCGGGATTTACGAGCAGTACTTC. It translates to CASSLGTSGIYEQYF.

This clonotype was observed a few times. The V gene is TRBV12-3 or TRBV12-4, the J gene TRBJ1-1; TRBD1 might be the D (5 bases). The CDR3 spans 16 residues. The ends were cut back, 3 bases at V and 1 base at J, with 15 bases in the middle. The CDR3 loop is CASSFPLGTGNTEAFF. Here the CDR3 DNA reads TGTGCCAGCAGTTTCCCCCTCGGGACGGGGAACACTGAAGCTTTCTTT.

This clonotype was counted between two and nine times. The V gene is TRBV7-2, the J gene TRBJ2-2; 7 nucleotides agree with TRBD1. The trim removed 4 bases at V and 6 bases at J, leaving 5 bases unmatched. CDR1 and CDR2 from the germline V gene are SGHTA and FQGNSA. The length of the CDR3 is 14 residues. The CDR3 sequence is CASSSPGGAGELFF. The CDR3 DNA follows: TGTGCCAGCAGCTCTCCAGGGGGAGCCGGGGAGCTGTTTTTT.

This chain joins TRBV5-1 and TRBJ2-3; D call uncertain. Trimming shortened V by 6 bases and J by 0 bases, and 11 bases separated the two germline ends. The CDR3 has 14 residues. The germline CDR1 and CDR2 sequences are SGHRS and YFSETQ. CDR3 loop: CASIEQPSTDTQYF. In nucleotides, the CDR3 is TGCGCCAGCATTGAACAGCCTAGCACAGATACGCAGTATTTT.

This clonotype was detected only a few times. V is TRBV20-1 and J is TRBJ2-5; D gene ambiguous. V was trimmed by 6 bases and J by 5 bases, leaving 13 bases between them. Per the germline V gene, CDR1 is DFQATT and CDR2 is SNEGSKA (reference sequence). The CDR3 is 12 residues long. In nucleotides, the CDR3 is TGCAGTGCCGTACCAGACGTGGAGACCCAGTACTTC. Translated, it gives CSAVPDVETQYF.

The V and J genes are TRBV14 and TRBJ1-2, with a weak D call TRBD1 (5 bases). Per the germline V gene, CDR1 is SGHDN and CDR2 is FVKESK. Trimming took off 0 bases at V and 3 bases at J, with 11 bases between the two ends. CDR3 size: 15 residues. The CDR3 reads CASSQERAGHYGYTF. In DNA, the CDR3 is TGTGCCAGCAGCCAAGAACGCGCGGGACACTATGGCTACACCTTC.

The chain couples TRBV7-9 to TRBJ2-7, with D uncertain. The germline V gene encodes CDR1 SEHNR and CDR2 FQNEAQ (reference sequence). The germline V and J ends were trimmed by 5 bases and 4 bases, with 15 bases remaining between them. This CDR3 is 14 amino acids long. Here the CDR3 reads CASSAGRDHYEQYF. CDR3 DNA sequence: TGTGCCAGCAGCGCCGGACGCGACCATTACGAGCAGTACTTC. The variable domain in full, with the rest retrieved from reference TRBV7-9 and TRBJ2-7, is DTGVSQNPRHKITKRGQNVTFRCDPISEHNRLYWYRQTLGQGPEFLTYFQNEAQLEKSRLLSDRFSAERPKGSFSTLEIQRTEQGDSAMYLCASSAGRDHYEQYFGPGTRLTVT.